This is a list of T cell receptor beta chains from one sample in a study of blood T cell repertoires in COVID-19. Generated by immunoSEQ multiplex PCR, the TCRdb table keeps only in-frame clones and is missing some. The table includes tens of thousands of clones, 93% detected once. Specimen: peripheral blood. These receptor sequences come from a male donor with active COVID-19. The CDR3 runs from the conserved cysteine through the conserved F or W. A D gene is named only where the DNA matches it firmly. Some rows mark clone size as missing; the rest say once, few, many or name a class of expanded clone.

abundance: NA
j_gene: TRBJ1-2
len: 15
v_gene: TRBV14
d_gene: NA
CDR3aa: CASSQDAGAKDGYTF
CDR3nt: TGTGCCAGCAGCCAAGATGCGGGGGCGAAGGATGGCTACACCTTC

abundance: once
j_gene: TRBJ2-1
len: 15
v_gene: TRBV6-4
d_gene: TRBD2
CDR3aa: CASSLLAGGYNEQFF
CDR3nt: TGTGCCAGCAGTCTTCTAGCGGGGGGATACAATGAGCAGTTCTTC

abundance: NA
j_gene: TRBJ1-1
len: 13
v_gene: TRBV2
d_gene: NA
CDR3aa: CASRKDRNTEAFF
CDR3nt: TGTGCCAGCAGGAAGGACAGGAACACTGAAGCTTTCTTT

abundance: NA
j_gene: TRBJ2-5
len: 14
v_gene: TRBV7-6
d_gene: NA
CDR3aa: CASSRGGYQETQYF
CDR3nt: TGTGCCAGCAGCAGGGGGGGGTACCAAGAGACCCAGTACTTC

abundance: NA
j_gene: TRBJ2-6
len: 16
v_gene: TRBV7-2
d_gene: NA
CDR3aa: CASSRDWYSGANVLTF
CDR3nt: TGTGCCAGCAGCCGGGACTGGTACTCTGGGGCCAACGTCCTGACTTTC

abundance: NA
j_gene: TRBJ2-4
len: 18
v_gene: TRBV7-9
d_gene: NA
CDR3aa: CASSFQGLGIPSKNIQYF
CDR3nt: TGTGCCAGCAGCTTTCAAGGACTGGGAATCCCCTCGAAAAACATTCAGTACTTC

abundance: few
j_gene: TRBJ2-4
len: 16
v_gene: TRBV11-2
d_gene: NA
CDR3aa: CASSLVYSLAKNIQYF
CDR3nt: TGTGCCAGCAGCTTAGTTTACAGTCTAGCCAAAAACATTCAGTACTTC

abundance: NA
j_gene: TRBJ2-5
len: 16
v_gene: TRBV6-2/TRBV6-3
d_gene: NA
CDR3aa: CASSAGTPALWETQYF
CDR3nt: TGTGCCAGCAGTGCCGGGACACCTGCCTTGTGGGAGACCCAGTACTTC

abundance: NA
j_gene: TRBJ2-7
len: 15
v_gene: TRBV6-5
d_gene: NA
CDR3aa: CASSSKGTVVYEQYF
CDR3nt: TGTGCCAGCAGCTCGAAAGGGACTGTTGTCTACGAGCAGTACTTC

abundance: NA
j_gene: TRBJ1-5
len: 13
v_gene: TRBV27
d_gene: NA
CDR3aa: CASSLAVNQPQHF
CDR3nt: TGTGCCAGCAGTTTAGCGGTCAATCAGCCCCAGCATTTT

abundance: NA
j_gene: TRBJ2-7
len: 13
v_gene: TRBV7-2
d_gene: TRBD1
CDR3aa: CASSFGQGYEQYF
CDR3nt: TGTGCCAGCAGCTTTGGACAGGGCTACGAGCAGTACTTC

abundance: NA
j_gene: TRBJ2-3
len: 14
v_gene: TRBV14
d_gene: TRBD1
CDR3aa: CASSLHRGLDTQYF
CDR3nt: TGTGCCAGCAGCTTACACAGGGGGCTGGATACGCAGTATTTT

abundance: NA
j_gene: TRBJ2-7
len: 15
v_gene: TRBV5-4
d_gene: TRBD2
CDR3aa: CASSPAGGRAYEQYF
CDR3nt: TGTGCCAGCAGTCCCGCGGGGGGGCGCGCCTACGAGCAGTACTTC

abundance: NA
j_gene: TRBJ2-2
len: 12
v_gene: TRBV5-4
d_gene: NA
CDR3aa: CASSIRGGELFF
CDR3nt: TGTGCCAGCAGCATCCGGGGCGGGGAGCTGTTTTTT

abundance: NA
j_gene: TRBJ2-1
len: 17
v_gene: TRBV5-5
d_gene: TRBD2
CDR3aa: CASSLGLSGPSYNEQFF
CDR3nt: TGTGCCAGCAGCTTGGGACTTAGCGGGCCCTCCTACAATGAGCAGTTCTTC

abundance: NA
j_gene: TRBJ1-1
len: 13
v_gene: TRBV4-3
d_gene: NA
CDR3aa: CASSQEQGTEAFF
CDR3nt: TGCGCCAGCAGCCAAGAGCAGGGCACTGAAGCTTTCTTT

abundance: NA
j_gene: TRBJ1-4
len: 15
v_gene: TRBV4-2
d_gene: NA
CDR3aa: CASSQVAQGDEKLFF
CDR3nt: TGTGCCAGCAGCCAAGTAGCCCAGGGTGATGAAAAACTGTTTTTT

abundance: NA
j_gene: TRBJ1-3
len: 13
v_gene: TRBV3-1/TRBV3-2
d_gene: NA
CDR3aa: CASRGGREDTIYF
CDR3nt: TGTGCCAGCAGGGGGGGGAGGGAAGACACCATATATTTT

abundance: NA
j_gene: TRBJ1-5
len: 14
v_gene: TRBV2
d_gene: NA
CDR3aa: CASSELQSQQPQHF
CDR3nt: TGTGCCAGCAGTGAATTACAGTCCCAACAGCCCCAGCATTTT

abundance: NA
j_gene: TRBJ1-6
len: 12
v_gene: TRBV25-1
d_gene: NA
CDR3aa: CASKSGSSPLHF
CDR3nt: TGTGCCAGCAAGTCAGGGTCCTCACCCCTCCACTTT

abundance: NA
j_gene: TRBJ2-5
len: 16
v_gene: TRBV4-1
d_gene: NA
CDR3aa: CASSQIRGGGQETQYF
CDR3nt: TGCGCCAGCAGCCAAATAAGGGGAGGCGGCCAAGAGACCCAGTACTTC

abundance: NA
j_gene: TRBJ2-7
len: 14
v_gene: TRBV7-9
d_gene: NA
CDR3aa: CASSPATAGLEQYF
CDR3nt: TGTGCCAGCAGCCCGGCGACAGCGGGTTTGGAGCAGTACTTC

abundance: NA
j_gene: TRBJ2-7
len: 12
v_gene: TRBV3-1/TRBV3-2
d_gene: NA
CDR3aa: CASSPTGDEQYF
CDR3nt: TGTGCCAGCAGCCCCACGGGGGACGAGCAGTACTTC

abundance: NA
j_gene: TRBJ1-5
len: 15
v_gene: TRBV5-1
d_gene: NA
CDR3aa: CASSLDGTPNQPQHF
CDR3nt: TGCGCCAGCAGCTTGGATGGGACACCGAATCAGCCCCAGCATTTT

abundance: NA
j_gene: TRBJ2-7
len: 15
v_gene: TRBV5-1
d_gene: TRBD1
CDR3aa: CASSPYLGQFYEQYF
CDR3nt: TGCGCCAGCAGCCCTTACCTGGGACAGTTTTACGAGCAGTACTTC

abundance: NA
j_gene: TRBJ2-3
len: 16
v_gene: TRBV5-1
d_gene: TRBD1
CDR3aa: CASSWGQLLNTDTQYF
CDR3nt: TGCGCCAGCAGCTGGGGACAGTTACTGAACACAGATACGCAGTATTTT

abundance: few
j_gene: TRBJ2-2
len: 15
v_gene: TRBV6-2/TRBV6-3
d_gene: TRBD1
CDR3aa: CASSTGQVNTGELFF
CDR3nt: TGTGCCAGCAGTACGGGACAGGTGAACACCGGGGAGCTGTTTTTT

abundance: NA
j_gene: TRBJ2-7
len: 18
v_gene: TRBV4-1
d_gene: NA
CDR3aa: CASSQAPRGGGSSYEQYF
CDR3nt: TGCGCCAGCAGCCAAGCCCCCCGGGGAGGGGGTTCTTCCTACGAGCAGTACTTC

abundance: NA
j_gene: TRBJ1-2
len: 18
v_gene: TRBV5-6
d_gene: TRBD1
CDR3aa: CASNEFRDRGGIGYGYTF
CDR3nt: TGTGCCAGCAACGAATTCCGGGACAGGGGGGGAATTGGATATGGCTACACCTTC

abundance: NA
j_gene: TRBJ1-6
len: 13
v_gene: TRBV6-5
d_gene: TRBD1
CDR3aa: CASSSTGDSPLHF
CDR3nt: TGTGCCAGCAGTTCCACAGGGGACTCACCCCTCCACTTT

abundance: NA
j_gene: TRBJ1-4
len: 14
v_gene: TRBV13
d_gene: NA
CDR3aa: CASSLRNAREKLFF
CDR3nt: TGTGCCAGCAGCTTAAGAAACGCCCGGGAAAAACTGTTTTTT

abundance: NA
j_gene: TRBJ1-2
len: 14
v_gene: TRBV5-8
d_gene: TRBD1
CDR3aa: CASSSGQGLSGYTF
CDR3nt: TGTGCCAGCAGCTCAGGACAGGGTTTATCTGGCTACACCTTC

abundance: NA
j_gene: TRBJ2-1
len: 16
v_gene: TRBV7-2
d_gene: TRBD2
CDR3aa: CASSIRTSGGAKEQFF
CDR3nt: TGTGCCAGCAGCATAAGGACTAGCGGGGGGGCAAAGGAGCAGTTCTTC

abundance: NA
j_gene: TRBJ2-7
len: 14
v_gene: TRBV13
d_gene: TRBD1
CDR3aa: CASSRDRKSYEQYF
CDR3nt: TGTGCCAGCAGCCGGGACAGAAAGTCCTACGAGCAGTACTTC

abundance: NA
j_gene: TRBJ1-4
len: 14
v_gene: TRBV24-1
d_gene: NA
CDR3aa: CATSDYDRNEKLFF
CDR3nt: TGTGCCACCAGTGATTACGACAGGAATGAAAAACTGTTTTTT

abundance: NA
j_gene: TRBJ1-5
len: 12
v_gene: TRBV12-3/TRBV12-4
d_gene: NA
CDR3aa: CASSPLAGPQHF
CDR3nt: TGTGCCAGCAGTCCATTAGCGGGGCCCCAGCATTTT

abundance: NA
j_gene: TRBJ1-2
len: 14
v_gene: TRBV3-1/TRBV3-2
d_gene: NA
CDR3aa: CASSHGNPPYGYTF
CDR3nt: TGTGCCAGCAGCCACGGGAATCCGCCTTATGGCTACACCTTC

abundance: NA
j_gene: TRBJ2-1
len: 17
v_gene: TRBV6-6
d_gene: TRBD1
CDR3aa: CASSRRTGVKSYNEQFF
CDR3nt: TGTGCCAGCAGTCGACGGACAGGGGTTAAGTCCTACAATGAGCAGTTCTTC

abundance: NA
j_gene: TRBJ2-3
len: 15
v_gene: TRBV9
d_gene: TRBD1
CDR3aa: CASSASTGAADTQYF
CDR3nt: TGTGCCAGCAGCGCGTCGACAGGGGCGGCAGATACGCAGTATTTT

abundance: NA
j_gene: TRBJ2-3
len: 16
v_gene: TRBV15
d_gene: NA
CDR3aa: CATSREGSRFADTQYF
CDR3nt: TGTGCCACCAGCAGAGAGGGCAGCCGGTTTGCGGATACGCAGTATTTT

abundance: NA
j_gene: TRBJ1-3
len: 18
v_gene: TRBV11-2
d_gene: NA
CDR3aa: CASSLAPGGSISGNTIYF
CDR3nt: TGTGCCAGCAGCTTAGCCCCTGGAGGGTCTATATCTGGAAACACCATATATTTT

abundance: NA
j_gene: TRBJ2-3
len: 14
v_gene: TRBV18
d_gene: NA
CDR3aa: CASSPTASTDTQYF
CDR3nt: TGTGCCAGCTCACCGACAGCTAGCACAGATACGCAGTATTTT

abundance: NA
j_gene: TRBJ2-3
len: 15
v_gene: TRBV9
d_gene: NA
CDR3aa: CASSAPGRVADTQYF
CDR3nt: TGTGCCAGCAGCGCTCCGGGAAGGGTAGCAGATACGCAGTATTTT

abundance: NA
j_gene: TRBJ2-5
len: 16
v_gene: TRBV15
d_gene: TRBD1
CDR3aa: CATSSWDRALGETQYF
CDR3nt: TGTGCCACCAGCAGTTGGGACAGGGCACTAGGGGAGACCCAGTACTTC

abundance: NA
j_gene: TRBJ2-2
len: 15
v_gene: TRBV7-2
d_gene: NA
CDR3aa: CASSLGGLNTGELFF
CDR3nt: TGTGCCAGCAGCTTAGGGGGCTTAAACACCGGGGAGCTGTTTTTT

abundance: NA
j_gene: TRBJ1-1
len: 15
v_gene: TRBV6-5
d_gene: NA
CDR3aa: CASSYSRFMNTEAFF
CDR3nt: TGTGCCAGCAGTTACTCTCGGTTCATGAACACTGAAGCTTTCTTT

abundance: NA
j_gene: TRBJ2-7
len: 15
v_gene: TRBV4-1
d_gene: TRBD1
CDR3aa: CASSQPGTASYEQYF
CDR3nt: TGCGCCAGCAGCCAACCCGGGACAGCCTCCTACGAGCAGTACTTC

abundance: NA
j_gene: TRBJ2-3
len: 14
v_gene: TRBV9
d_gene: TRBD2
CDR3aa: CASGWGGDTDTQYF
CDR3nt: TGTGCCAGCGGGTGGGGGGGGGACACAGATACGCAGTATTTT

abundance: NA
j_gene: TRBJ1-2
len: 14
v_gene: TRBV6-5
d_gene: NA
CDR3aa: CASSSNGGGYGYTF
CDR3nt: TGTGCCAGCAGCTCCAACGGGGGTGGCTATGGCTACACCTTC

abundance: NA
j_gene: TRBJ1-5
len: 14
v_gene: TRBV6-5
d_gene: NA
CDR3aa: CASSYSGSNQPQHF
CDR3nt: TGTGCCAGCAGTTACTCCGGTAGCAATCAGCCCCAGCATTTT

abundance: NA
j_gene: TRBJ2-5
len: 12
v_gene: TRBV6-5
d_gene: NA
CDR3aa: CASSPLGETQYF
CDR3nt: TGTGCCAGCAGTCCACTCGGGGAGACCCAGTACTTC

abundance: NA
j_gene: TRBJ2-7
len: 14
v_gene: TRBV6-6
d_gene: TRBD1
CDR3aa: CATTGTGGFYEQYF
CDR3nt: TGTGCCACTACTGGTACAGGGGGATTCTACGAGCAGTACTTC

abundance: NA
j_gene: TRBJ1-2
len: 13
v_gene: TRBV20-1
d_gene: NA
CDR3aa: CSASQRGNYGYTF
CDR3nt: TGCAGTGCTAGTCAGAGGGGGAACTATGGCTACACCTTC

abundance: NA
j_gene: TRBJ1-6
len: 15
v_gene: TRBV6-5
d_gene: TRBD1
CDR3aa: CASGDRRFGASPLHF
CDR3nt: TGTGCCAGCGGGGACAGGCGGTTCGGAGCGTCACCCCTCCACTTT

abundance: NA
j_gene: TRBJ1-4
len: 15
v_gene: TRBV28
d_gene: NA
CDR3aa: CASSFRGTYSRKLFF
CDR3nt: TGTGCCAGCAGTTTTAGGGGGACGTATTCCCGAAAACTGTTTTTT

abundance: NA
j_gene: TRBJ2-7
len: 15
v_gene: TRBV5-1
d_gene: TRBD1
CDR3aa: CASSHGTGGSYEQYF
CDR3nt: TGCGCCAGCAGCCACGGGACAGGGGGCTCCTACGAGCAGTACTTC

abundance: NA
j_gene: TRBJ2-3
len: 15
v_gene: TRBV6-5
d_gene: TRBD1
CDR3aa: CASSQQTGTGEKQYF
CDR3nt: TGTGCCAGCAGTCAGCAGACCGGGACAGGGGAGAAGCAGTATTTT